The clone carrying this TCR beta chain was recorded once. CDR3 length: 14 residues. J was trimmed by 5 bases and V by 7 bases; bases with no gene match: 8. The germline V gene encodes CDR1 SEHNR and CDR2 FQNEAQ (reference sequence). The data belong to a study of technical replicates of blood from several donors. Here immunoSEQ multiplex PCR was the method, and the copy in TCRdb shows in-frame clones only, minus some. The table has under 100,000 clones, about 93% seen once; the top ten hold 0.25%. Specimen: T cells isolated from PBMCs. This chain connects TRBV7-9 to TRBJ1-1; the match to TRBD1 covers 9 bases. The receptor was derived from a human donor in good health. CDR3 in DNA: TGTGCCAGCACCACAGGGGGCGATTTTACTGAAGCTTTCTTT. It specifies CASTTGGDFTEAFF.